This TCR beta chain was retrieved from a study of OX40 agonist ivuxolimab in advanced cancers. For the study at large: Patients in dose escalation had liver, melanoma, kidney or head and neck cancers. Aged 23 to 79 with a mean of approximately 57 years, they were almost 85% male. Study-level points and caveats: Clonal expansion from baseline to week 6 occurred in both CD4+ and CD8+ T cells. People who partly responded at 0.1-3.0 mg/kg had some of the least clonal expansion seen.

Data came from immunoSEQ multiplex PCR; TCRdb stores just in-frame clones and leaves some out. The sample includes over 15,000 clones, 80% to 90% seen only once; the top ten take approximately 21%. V lost 5 bases to trimming and J lost 2 bases; unmatched junction nucleotides: 7. Germline V gives CDR1 GTSNPN, CDR2 SVGIG (reference sequence). CDR3 length: 14 residues. A note on this clone: Its antigen is as yet unknown.

The source of this sequence is an adult with an advanced solid tumor such as melanoma, head and neck, liver or kidney cancer. The J gene is TRBJ2-7, the V gene TRBV30; TRBD2 aligns across 9 bases. The starting material was CD4+ or CD8+ T cells sorted from blood, obtained in a trial of the OX40 agonist ivuxolimab. DNA of the CDR3: TGTGCCTGGTCAGCGGGAGGTTCACCCTACGAGCAGTACTTC. This codes for CAWSAGGSPYEQYF. The full variable domain, in which reference TRBV30 and TRBJ2-7 provide the parts outside the CDR3, is SQTIHQWPATLVQPVGSPLSLECTVEGTSNPNLYWYRQAAGRGLQLLFYSVGIGQISSEVPQNLSASRPQDRQFILSSKKLLLSDSGFYLCAWSAGGSPYEQYFGPGTRLTVT.